Reported below is one T cell receptor (beta chain). What this receptor recognizes is not known. No qualities accompany the bases; no much larger clone lies one base away. The sample belongs to a study of cytomegalovirus exposure and HLA in healthy donors (dated by TCRdb to about 2017). Concerning the study at large: According to a later analysis, the 120 or so validation repertoires were produced on the same platform as the approximately 620 repertoires of the first cohort. The study was designed to test whether signatures of past pathogen exposure could be identified by cataloging public T cell receptors. Along with the roughly 700-subject first cohort, a separate validation cohort of around 110 different subjects was used. High-throughput TCR immunosequencing, statistical association of individual TCRs with disease status, and machine learning were combined to predict cytomegalovirus infection status. Here is what the overall study found, with its caveats: A few of the identified cytomegalovirus-associated TCR beta chains were confirmed in vitro to be specific for cytomegalovirus antigens. Most TCR sequences were seen in very few donors, while some public TCRs were found in many individuals. Cytomegalovirus status was reported to be diagnosed by the classifier with high specificity and sensitivity in both the original and validation cohorts. According to the authors, the approach could potentially be generalized to other disease states and immunological phenotypes. Subsequent analysis determined that TCRs grouped into clusters in the first cohort also showed a tendency toward co-occurrence across the 120 or so validation repertoires, and 90% to 95% of cluster scores exceeded 0. All 120 or so repertoires were used to score co-occurrence in the validation cohort in a later analysis, because that analysis had no HLA typing for the cohort. The study listed approximately 150 TCR beta chains as associated with cytomegalovirus.

Donors formed part of the validation cohort, which comprised 120 subjects and was distinct from the first cohort of fewer than 750 subjects. The germline V and J ends show losses of 5 bases and 7 bases respectively, and no gene match explains 10 bases of the junction. There are 14 amino acids in the CDR3, from cysteine to phenylalanine inclusive. Just CDR3 DNA is preserved here, 42 bases in frame from base 1. The CDR1 and CDR2 encoded by the germline V gene are SNHLY and FYNNEI. The library was prepared using the immunoSEQ multiplex PCR assay. In the paper's pipeline: A statistical classification framework was developed to diagnose cytomegalovirus status using the catalog of TCR beta chain sequences. This is the immuneACCESS table as TCRdb keeps it, with only in-frame sequences that have V and J called. A part of the clones is gone; compared with another copy, unresolved V genes explain less than half, and the rest is unexplained. The V and J calls and clone size are taken from that table; D and trimming were inferred from the DNA. A total of hundreds of thousands of clones appear in this sample, around 87% of them only once. The top ten clones comprise about 2% of the sample.

This TCR derives from a woman between 18 and 29 years old in good health and CMV-seropositive. The V and J segments used are TRBV2 and TRBJ1-1, with 7 junctional bases fitting TRBD1. Sequenced input: PBMCs. The CDR3 loop reads CASSFTGTVIEAFF. The nucleotides read TGTGCCAGCAGTTTTACCGGGACAGTAATTGAAGCTTTCTTT.